The clone carrying this T cell receptor (beta chain) was picked up one time. As yet, its antigen is unknown. Germline CDR1 and CDR2: MNHNS and SASEGT. J lost 8 bases, V lost 7 bases, and 10 bases had no gene match. CDR3 size: 13 residues. Donors counted as nominally healthy when sampled, yet unrecorded immune exposures were likely. The PCR was carried out with 60 Vbeta primers and 13 Jbeta primers. Sequenced by immunoSEQ multiplex PCR; TCRdb stores in-frame clones only, minus some. The sample holds 270,000 or so clones, around nine tenths seen once. These data come from a study of cytomegalovirus exposure and HLA in healthy donors. Whole-study findings and limits: Presence/absence analyses took donor sequencing depth as roughly uniform.

J is TRBJ1-2 and V is TRBV6-1; TRBD1 agrees at 7 bases. The sequence was collected from a girl aged 2-10 years in good health and CMV-seronegative. Sequencing used PBMCs. In DNA form, the CDR3 reads TGTGCCAGCACATCTGGGACAGCGAAGGGCTACACCTTC. Translation gives CASTSGTAKGYTF.